The clone carrying this T cell receptor beta chain was seen a handful of times. Its antigen is not known. The germline V gene has CDR1 SGDLS and CDR2 YYNGEE. V shed 3 bases and J 7 bases; nucleotides not matched to a gene: 10. The CDR3 has 16 amino acids. TCRdb itself ran the 5' RACE reads through MiXCR, one entry per CDR3 protein. The sample has approximately 350,000 distinct CDR3 sequences, 28% seen once; the top ten hold roughly 14%. The record originates from a study of T-cell memory formation after mild COVID-19. Study-level background: The study found TCR clusters largely donor specific.

Findings and limits, study-wide: Second-wave clones reaching peak frequency on day 37 lacked confirmed SARS-CoV-2 specificity. Contracting clones, day 15 to 85, had balanced CD4/CD8, and later expanders favored CD4+.

The receptor's source is an adult woman who had mild COVID-19 (a few samples of this study predate the infection). Cell type and time point are not known. This chain uses TRBV9 with TRBJ2-1, with 10 bases lining up with TRBD2. Sequencing was performed on PBMCs or a T cell subset sorted from them (not recorded which). CDR3: CASSGRLAGASNEQFF. The CDR3 bases are TGTGCCAGCAGCGGCCGGCTAGCGGGAGCGTCTAATGAGCAGTTCTTC. Full variable domain (missing parts from reference TRBV9 and TRBJ2-1): DSGVTQTPKHLITATGQRVTLRCSPRSGDLSVYWYQQSLDQGLQFLIQYYNGEERAKGNILERFSAQQFPDLHSELNLSSLELGDSALYFCASSGRLAGASNEQFFGPGTRLTVL.